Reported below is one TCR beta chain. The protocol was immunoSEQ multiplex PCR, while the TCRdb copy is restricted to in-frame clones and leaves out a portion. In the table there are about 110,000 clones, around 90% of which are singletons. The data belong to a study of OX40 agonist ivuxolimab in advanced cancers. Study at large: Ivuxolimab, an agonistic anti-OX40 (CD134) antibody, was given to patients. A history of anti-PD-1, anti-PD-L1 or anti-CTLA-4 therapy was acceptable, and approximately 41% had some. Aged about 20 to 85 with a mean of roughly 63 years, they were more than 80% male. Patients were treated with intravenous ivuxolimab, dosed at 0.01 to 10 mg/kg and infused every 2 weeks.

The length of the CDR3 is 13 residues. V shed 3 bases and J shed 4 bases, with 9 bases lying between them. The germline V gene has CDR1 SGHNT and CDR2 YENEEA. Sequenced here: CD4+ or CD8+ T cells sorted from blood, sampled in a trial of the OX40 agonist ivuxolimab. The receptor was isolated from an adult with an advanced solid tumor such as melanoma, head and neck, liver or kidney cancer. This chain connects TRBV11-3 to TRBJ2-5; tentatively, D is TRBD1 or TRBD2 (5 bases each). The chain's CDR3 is CASSFSGTETQYF. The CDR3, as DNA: TGTGCCAGCAGCTTCTCAGGGACAGAGACCCAGTACTTC.